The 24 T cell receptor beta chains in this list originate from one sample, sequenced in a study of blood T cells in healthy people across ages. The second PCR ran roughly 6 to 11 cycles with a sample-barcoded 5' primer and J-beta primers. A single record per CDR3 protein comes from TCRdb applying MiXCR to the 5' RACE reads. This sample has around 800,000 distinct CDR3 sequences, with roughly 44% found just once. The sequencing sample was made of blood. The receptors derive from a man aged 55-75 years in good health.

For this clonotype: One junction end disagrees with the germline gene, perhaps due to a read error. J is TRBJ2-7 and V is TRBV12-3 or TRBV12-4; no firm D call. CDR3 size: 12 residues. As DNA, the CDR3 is TGTGCCAGCAGTTTAGGGACCTACGGGCAGTACTTC. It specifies CASSLGTYGQYF.

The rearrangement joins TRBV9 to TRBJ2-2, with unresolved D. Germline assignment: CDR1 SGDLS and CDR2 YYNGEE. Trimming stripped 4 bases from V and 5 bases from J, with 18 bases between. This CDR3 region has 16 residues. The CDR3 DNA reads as TGTGCCAGCAGCCCTTTACTTTCTGGACGTACCGGGGAGCTGTTTTTT. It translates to CASSPLLSGRTGELFF.

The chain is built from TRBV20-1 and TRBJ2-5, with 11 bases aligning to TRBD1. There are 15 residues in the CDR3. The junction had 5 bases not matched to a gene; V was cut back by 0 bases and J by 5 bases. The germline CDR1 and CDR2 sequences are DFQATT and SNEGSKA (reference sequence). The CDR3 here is CSARDAGTGGETQYF. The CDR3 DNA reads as TGCAGTGCTAGAGATGCCGGGACAGGGGGGGAGACCCAGTACTTC.

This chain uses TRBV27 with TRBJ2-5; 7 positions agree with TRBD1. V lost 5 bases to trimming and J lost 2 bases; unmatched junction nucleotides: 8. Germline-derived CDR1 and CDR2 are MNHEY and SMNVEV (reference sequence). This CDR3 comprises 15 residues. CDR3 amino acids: CASSINRGRQETQYF. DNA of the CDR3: TGTGCCAGCAGTATTAACAGGGGTCGGCAAGAGACCCAGTACTTC.

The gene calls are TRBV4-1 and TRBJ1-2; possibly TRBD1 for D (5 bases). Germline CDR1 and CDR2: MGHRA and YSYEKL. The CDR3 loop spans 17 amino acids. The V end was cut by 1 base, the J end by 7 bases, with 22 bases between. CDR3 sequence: CASSQVDGAYTPPGYTF. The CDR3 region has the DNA TGCGCCAGCAGCCAAGTGGACGGGGCTTACACGCCGCCTGGCTACACCTTC.

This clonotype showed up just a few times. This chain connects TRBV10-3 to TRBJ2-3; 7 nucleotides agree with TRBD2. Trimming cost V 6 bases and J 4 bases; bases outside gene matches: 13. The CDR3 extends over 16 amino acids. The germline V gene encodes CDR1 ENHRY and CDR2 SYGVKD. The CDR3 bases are TGTGCCATCAGAGGAAGTCGGGGCGGGGGATCAGATACGCAGTATTTT. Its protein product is CAIRGSRGGGSDTQYF.

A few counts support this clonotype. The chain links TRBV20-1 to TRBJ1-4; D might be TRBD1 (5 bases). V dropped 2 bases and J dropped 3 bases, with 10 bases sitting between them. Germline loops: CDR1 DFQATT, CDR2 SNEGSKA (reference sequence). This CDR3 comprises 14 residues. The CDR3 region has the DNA TGCAGTGCTAGACGGGACGGACCTAATGAAAAACTGTTTTTT. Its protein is CSARRDGPNEKLFF.

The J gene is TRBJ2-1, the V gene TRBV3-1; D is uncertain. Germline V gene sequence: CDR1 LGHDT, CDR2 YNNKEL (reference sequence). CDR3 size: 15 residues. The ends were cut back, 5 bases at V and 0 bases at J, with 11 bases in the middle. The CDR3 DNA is TGTGCCAGCAGCTCACTACCGAGCTCCTACAATGAGCAGTTCTTC. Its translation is CASSSLPSSYNEQFF.

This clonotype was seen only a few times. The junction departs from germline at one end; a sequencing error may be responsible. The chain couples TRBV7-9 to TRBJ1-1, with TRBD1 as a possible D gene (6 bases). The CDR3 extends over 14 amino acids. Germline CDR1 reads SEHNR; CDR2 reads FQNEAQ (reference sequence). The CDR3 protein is CASSLTTGNAEAFF. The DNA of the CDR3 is TGTGCCAGCAGCTTAACCACAGGGAACGCTGAAGCTTTCTTT.

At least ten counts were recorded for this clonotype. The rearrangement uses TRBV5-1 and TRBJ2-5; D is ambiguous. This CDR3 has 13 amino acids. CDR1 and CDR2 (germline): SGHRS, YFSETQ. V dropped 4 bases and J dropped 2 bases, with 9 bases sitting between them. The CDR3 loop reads CASSPNQQETQYF. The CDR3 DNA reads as TGCGCCAGCAGCCCTAACCAACAAGAGACCCAGTACTTC. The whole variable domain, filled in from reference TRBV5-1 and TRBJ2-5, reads KAGVTQTPRYLIKTRGQQVTLSCSPISGHRSVSWYQQTPGQGLQFLFEYFSETQRNKGNFPGRFSGRQFSNSRSEMNVSTLELGDSALYLCASSPNQQETQYFGPGTRLLVL.

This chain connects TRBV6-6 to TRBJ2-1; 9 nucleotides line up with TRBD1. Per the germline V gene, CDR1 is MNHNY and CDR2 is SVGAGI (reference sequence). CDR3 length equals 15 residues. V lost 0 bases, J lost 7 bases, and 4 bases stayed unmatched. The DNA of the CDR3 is TGTGCCAGCAGTTACTCGGGGACAGGGAGGAATGAGCAGTTCTTC. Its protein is CASSYSGTGRNEQFF.

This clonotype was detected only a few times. The CDR3 reads CASSWGTEGKTQYF. The DNA for the CDR3 is TGTGCCAGCAGTTGGGGGACAGAAGGGAAGACCCAGTACTTC. J is TRBJ2-4 and V is TRBV12-3 or TRBV12-4; 7 bases fit TRBD1. The assigned J gene may be wrong: the sequence end matches TRBJ2-5 better. The CDR3 has 14 residues.

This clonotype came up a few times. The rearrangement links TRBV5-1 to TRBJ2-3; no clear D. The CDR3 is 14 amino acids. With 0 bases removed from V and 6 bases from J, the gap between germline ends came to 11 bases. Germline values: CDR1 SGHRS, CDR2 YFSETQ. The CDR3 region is CASSLVSTPDTQYF. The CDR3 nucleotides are TGCGCCAGCAGCTTGGTATCAACTCCCGATACGCAGTATTTT. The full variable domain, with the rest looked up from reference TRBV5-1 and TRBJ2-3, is KAGVTQTPRYLIKTRGQQVTLSCSPISGHRSVSWYQQTPGQGLQFLFEYFSETQRNKGNFPGRFSGRQFSNSRSEMNVSTLELGDSALYLCASSLVSTPDTQYFGPGTRLTVL.

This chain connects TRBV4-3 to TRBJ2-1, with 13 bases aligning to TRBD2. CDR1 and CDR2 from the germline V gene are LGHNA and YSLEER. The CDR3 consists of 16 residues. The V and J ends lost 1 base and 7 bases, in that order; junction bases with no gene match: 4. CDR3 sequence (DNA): TGCGCCAGCAGCCAAGCCCGGACTAGCGGGGGAAATGAGCAGTTCTTC. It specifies CASSQARTSGGNEQFF.

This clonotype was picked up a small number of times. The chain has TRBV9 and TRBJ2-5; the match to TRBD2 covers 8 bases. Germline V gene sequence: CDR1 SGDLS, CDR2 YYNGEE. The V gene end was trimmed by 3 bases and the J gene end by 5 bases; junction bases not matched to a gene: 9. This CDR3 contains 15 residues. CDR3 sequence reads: CASSATGTRRETQYF. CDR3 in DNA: TGTGCCAGCAGCGCGACCGGGACTAGGAGGGAGACCCAGTACTTC.

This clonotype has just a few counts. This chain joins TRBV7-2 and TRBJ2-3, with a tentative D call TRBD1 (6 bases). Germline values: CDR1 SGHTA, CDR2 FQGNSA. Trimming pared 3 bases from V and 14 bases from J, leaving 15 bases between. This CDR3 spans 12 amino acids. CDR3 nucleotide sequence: TGTGCCAGCAGCTTGGATGTGGGGGCAAGGTATTTT. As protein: CASSLDVGARYF.

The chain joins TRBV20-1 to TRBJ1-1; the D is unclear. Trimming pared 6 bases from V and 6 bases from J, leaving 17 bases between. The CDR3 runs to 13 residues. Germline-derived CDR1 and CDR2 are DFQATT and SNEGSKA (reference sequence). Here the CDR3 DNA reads TGCAGTGCACCCTATAAGGGTCTAGCTGAAGCTTTCTTT. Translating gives CSAPYKGLAEAFF.

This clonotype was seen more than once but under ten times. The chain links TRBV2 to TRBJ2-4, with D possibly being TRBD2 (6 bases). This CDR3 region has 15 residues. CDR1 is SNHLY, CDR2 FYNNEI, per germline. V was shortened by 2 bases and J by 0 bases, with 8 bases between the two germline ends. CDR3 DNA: TGTGCCAGCAGTGAATACGGGGGAGCCAAAAACATTCAGTACTTC. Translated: CASSEYGGAKNIQYF.

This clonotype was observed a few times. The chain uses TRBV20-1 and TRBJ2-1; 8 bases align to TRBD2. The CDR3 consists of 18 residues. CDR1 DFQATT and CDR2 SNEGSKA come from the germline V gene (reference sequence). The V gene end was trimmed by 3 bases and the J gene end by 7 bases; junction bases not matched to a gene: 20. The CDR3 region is CSASRPTPLSGGRNEQFF. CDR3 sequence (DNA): TGCAGTGCTAGCAGGCCTACGCCACTGAGCGGGGGTCGGAATGAGCAGTTCTTC.

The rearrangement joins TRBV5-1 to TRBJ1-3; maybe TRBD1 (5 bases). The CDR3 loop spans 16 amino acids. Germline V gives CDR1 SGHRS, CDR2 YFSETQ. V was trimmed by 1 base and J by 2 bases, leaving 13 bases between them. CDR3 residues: CASSLLTAGPGNTIYF. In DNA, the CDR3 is TGCGCCAGCAGCTTGCTGACAGCGGGGCCTGGAAACACCATATATTTT.

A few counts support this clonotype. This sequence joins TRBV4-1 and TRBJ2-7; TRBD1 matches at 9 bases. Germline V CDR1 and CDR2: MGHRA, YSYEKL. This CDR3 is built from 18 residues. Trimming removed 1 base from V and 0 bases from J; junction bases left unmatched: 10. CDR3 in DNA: TGCGCCAGCAGCCAAGCCTCATTAGGGACAGGGACCTCCTACGAGCAGTACTTC. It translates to CASSQASLGTGTSYEQYF.

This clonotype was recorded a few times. The CDR3, as DNA: TGTGCCAGCAGCAAAGCGAAGAACATCGCCTACGAGCAGTACTTC. Its translation: CASSKAKNIAYEQYF. The chain has TRBV21-1 and TRBJ2-7. TRBV21-1 is deemed a pseudogene. This CDR3 region has 15 residues.

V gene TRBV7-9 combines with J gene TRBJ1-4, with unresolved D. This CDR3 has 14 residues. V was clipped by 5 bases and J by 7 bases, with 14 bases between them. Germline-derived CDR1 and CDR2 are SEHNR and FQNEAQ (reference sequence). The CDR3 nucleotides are TGTGCCAGCAGCCCCAGCGGGGTGACTGAAAAACTGTTTTTT. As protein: CASSPSGVTEKLFF.

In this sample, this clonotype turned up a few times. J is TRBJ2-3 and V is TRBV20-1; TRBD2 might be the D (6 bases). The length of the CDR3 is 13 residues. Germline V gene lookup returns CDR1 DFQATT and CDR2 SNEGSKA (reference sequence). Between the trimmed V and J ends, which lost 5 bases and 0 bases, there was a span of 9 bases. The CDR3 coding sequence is TGCAGTGCTCATAGCGGTAGCACAGATACGCAGTATTTT. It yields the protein CSAHSGSTDTQYF.